This TCR beta chain is drawn from a study of early T cells in non-severe SARS-CoV-2 infection. Attached unique molecular identifiers marked individual cDNA molecules. From the 5' RACE reads, TCRdb called clonotypes with MiXCR, one entry per CDR3 protein. The table shows 55,000 to 70,000 distinct CDR3 sequences, with just under 5% occurring only once. This clonotype appeared many times. The antigen is not known. Germline V lookup: CDR1 LGHDT, CDR2 YNNKEL (reference sequence). CDR3 length equals 16 residues. The V gene lost 7 bases and the J gene lost 1 base, with 16 bases spanning the gap. General study points: Using VDJdb, the matching emphasized anti-spike CD8 responses while missing private and CD4 specificities.

V is TRBV3-1 and J is TRBJ2-2; tentative D call: TRBD1 (8 bases). Sequenced sample: whole blood. This receptor was taken from an adult who was a healthcare worker with PCR-confirmed SARS-CoV-2 infection or an uninfected control (not recorded which). For the CDR3, the DNA is TGTGCCAGCACCTCGAGCGGGACAGGGAACACCGGGGAGCTGTTTTTT. Protein sequence: CASTSSGTGNTGELFF.